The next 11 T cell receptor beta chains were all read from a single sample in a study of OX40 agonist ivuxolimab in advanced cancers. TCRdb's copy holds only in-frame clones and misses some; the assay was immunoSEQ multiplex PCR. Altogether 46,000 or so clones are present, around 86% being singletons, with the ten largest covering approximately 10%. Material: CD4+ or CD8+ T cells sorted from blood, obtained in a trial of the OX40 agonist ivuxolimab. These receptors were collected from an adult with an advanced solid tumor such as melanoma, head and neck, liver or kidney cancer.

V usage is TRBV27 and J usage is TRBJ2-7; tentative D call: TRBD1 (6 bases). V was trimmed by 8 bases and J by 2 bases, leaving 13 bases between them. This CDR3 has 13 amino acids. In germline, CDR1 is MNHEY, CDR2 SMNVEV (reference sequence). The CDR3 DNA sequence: TGTGCCAGCTCCTACAGGGTCACCTACGAGCAGTACTTC. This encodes CASSYRVTYEQYF.

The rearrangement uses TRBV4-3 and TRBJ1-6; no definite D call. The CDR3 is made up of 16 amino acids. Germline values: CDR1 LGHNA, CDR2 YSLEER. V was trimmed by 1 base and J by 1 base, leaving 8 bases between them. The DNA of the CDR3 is TGCGCCAGCAGCCAAGTCGGACGGTCCTATAATTCACCCCTCCACTTT. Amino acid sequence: CASSQVGRSYNSPLHF.

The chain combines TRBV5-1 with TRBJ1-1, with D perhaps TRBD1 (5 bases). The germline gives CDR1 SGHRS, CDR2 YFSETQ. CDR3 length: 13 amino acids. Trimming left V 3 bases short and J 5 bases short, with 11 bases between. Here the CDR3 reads CASSYTGDTEAFF. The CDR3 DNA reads TGCGCCAGCAGCTACACGGGGGATACTGAAGCTTTCTTT.

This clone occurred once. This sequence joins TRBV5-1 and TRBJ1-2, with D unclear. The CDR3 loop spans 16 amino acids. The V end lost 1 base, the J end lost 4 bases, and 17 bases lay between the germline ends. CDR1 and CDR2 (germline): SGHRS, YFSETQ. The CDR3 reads CASSLLGPGVAYGYTF. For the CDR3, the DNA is TGCGCCAGCAGCTTGCTCGGGCCGGGCGTTGCCTATGGCTACACCTTC.

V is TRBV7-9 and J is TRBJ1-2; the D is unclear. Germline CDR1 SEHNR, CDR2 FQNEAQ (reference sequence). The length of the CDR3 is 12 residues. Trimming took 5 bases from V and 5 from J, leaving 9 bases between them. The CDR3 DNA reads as TGTGCCAGCAGCCCAAGTGGGTATGGCTACACCTTC. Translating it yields CASSPSGYGYTF.

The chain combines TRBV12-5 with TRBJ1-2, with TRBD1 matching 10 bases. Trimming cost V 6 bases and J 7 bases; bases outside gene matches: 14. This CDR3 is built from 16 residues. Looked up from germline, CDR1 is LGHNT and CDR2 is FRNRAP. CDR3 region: CASGGNGTGVMGGYTF. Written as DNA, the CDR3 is TGTGCTAGTGGGGGGAACGGGACAGGGGTTATGGGTGGCTACACCTTC.

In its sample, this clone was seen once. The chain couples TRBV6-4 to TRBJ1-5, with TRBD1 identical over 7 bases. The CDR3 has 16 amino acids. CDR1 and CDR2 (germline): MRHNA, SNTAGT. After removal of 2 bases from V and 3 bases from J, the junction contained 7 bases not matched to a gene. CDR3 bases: TGTGCCAGCAGTGACCCGGACAGGATACTCAATCAGCCCCAGCATTTT. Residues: CASSDPDRILNQPQHF.

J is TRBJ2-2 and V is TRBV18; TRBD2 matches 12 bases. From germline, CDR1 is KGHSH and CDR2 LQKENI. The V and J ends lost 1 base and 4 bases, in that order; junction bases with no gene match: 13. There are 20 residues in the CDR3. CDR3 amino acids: CASSPRKWLAGGPRTGELFF. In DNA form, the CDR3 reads TGTGCCAGCTCACCACGGAAATGGCTAGCGGGAGGGCCTCGCACCGGGGAGCTGTTTTTT.

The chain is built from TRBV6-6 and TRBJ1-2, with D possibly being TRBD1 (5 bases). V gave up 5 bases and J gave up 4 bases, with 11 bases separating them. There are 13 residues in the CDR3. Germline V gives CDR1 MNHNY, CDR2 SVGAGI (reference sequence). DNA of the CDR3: TGTGCCAGCAGTGAGGGGAAGTCCTATGGCTACACCTTC. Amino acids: CASSEGKSYGYTF.

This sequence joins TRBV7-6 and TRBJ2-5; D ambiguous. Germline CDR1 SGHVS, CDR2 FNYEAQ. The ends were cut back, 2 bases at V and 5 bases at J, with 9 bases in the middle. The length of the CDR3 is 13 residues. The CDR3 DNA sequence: TGTGCCAGCAGCTTACGATCCGCGGAGACCCAGTACTTC. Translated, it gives CASSLRSAETQYF.

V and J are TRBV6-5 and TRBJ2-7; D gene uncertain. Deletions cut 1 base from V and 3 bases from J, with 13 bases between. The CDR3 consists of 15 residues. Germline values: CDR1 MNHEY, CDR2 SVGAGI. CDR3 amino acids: CASSYFPSVGYEQYF. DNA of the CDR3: TGTGCCAGCAGTTACTTCCCGTCGGTCGGCTACGAGCAGTACTTC.